The T cell receptor beta chain described here comes from a study of T cell clonality in common variable immunodeficiency. Whole-study results and caveats: Fewer deletions and N-nucleotide insertions were reportedly seen in common variable immunodeficiency TCR beta sequences.

This clone was observed a handful of times. Its antigen is currently unknown. The CDR3 end falls 3 residues outside the read, so it is completed with the germline J gene. Produced via immunoSEQ multiplex PCR; TCRdb's table is partial and in-frame only. The sample is made up of over 20,000 clones, none counted only once. Germline loops: CDR1 SEHNR, CDR2 FQNEAQ (reference sequence). The V end lost 3 bases, the J end lost 5 bases, and 10 bases lay between the germline ends. The CDR3 extends over 13 amino acids. The V call is TRBV7-9, the J call TRBJ1-2, with D possibly matching TRBD1 (5 bases). Sequencing was performed on peripheral blood mononuclear cells. The TCR sequence derives from a human donor with common variable immunodeficiency. The sequenced CDR3 bases are TGTGCCAGCAGCTTGCAGACAGATTATGGC. Translated, it gives CASSLQTDYG. The CDR3, in full, reads CASSLQTDYGYTF.